This T cell receptor (beta chain) is from a study of cytomegalovirus exposure and HLA in healthy donors. The study's findings and limits: In a later analysis, roughly 17,000 TCR beta sequences were associated with HLA alleles at 0.05 false discovery rate. Data from an earlier analysis indicated that most TCR beta V segments were productive either about 87% or about 30% of the time.

This clone was picked up a small number of times. Antigen: not known. A multiplex PCR was run with 60 Vbeta primers and 13 Jbeta primers. Some clones are missing from TCRdb's copy, which holds only in-frame ones; the method was immunoSEQ multiplex PCR. This sample yields about 140,000 clones, of which over 75% are seen a single time; approximately 8.3% belongs to the top ten. Germline assignment: CDR1 SQVTM and CDR2 ANQGSEA. CDR3 size: 15 residues. V lost 7 bases to trimming and J lost 2 bases; unmatched junction nucleotides: 5. The sequencing input was PBMCs. The source of this sequence is a woman aged 45-65 years in good health and CMV-seropositive. The chain joins TRBV29-1 to TRBJ2-3; TRBD2 matches 14 bases. CDR3: CSAGLAGGSTDTQYF. As DNA, the CDR3 is TGCAGCGCAGGACTAGCGGGGGGATCCACAGATACGCAGTATTTT.